Detailed here is one T cell receptor beta chain. Its specificity is unknown. The repertoire was sequenced with immunoSEQ multiplex PCR; TCRdb's copy has only in-frame clones and lacks some. The sample records around 20,000 clones, about 80% being singletons. Germline V lookup: CDR1 SGHTA, CDR2 FQGNSA. After removal of 6 bases from V and 2 bases from J, the junction contained 9 bases not matched to a gene. The length of the CDR3 is 16 residues. This sample is drawn from a study of ipilimumab plus nivolumab after autologous stem cell transplantation. Background on the study: Both relapsed and primary refractory DLBCL were included.

Broader study findings: TCR repertoire, Treg phenotype and gut microbiota reportedly support more study of this approach.

Starting 14 to 28 days after autologous transplant, ipilimumab 1 mg/kg was given. Dosing: nivolumab 3 mg/kg IV, weeks 1, 4, 7, 10, then every two weeks to week 26. V and J are TRBV7-2 and TRBJ2-3; 9 positions match TRBD2. Sequences were derived from PBMCs, sampled in a trial of ipilimumab plus nivolumab as post-transplant consolidation. The receptor was derived from a male donor with diffuse large B-cell lymphoma. The CDR3 DNA is TGTGCCAGCAGTCGTCCGGTAGCGGGAGTCACAGATACGCAGTATTTT. As protein: CASSRPVAGVTDTQYF.